The T cell receptor beta chain under discussion was sequenced for a study of shared T cell receptors in the human thymus (dated by TCRdb to the early 2020s). Some background on the complete study: The study investigated the way shared, self-reactive T-cell receptor alpha chains are produced in the human thymus.

This clone appeared a single time. Its antigen is not yet known. Base quality data are lacking; no much larger clone is found one base away. Preparation of the library involved the immunoSEQ multiplex PCR assay. TCRdb stores this immuneACCESS table with in-frame sequences only. Part of the clones is absent; in the studies checked, under half of the shortfall reflects unresolved V genes, and no reason is known for the rest. Recorded for this sample are hundreds of thousands of clones; more than 75% of them occurred a single time. 0.0095% to 0.013% of the sample is held by the ten biggest clonotypes. The germline V and J ends show losses of 5 bases and 5 bases respectively, and no gene match explains 11 bases of the junction. The germline V gene encodes CDR1 SGHRS and CDR2 YFSETQ. From its cysteine to its phenylalanine, the CDR3 spans 17 amino acids. Only the CDR3 portion is preserved as DNA: 51 bases, with reading frame beginning at the first base.

These data were likewise used in another study, on human thymus T cells. From the second report: The donors were immunologically healthy infants in Finland who had open corrective cardiac surgery for congenital heart defects. The thymus tissue came from surgical resects taken out during corrective cardiac surgery. V and J gene segment usage appeared biased in both thymic and peripheral blood repertoires. Highly overlapping thymic TCR repertoires among unrelated individuals were reported in the related research. The study described the TCR alpha and beta repertoires in roughly 8 infant thymus samples and a handful of matching peripheral blood samples. Donor ages ranged from roughly 7 to 250 days, and the cohort comprised over five male and a couple of female infants. Thymocytes were released mechanically from tissue and stored at -70 °C as pellets of roughly 9-32 million cells. A QIAsymphony instrument was used to extract genomic DNA from frozen cell pellets. The immunoSEQ multiplex PCR assay was used to amplify the TCRB and TCRAD loci from a standardized quantity of quality-controlled genomic DNA. Amplicons spanned the V(D)J region at a length sufficient to cover the CDR3 and identify V and J genes. Through the commercial immunoSEQ service, the amplicons were sequenced on an Illumina platform. Primer bias and sequencing errors were corrected as previously described, and TCRAD and TCRB were defined on the basis of the IMGT database. The repertoires were analysed using immunoSEQ Analyzer 3.0 and VDJTools for basic statistics, V/J segment usage, diversity estimates, rarefaction and pairwise overlap. Diversity was estimated using the Chao1, ChaoE, Efron-Thisted, Shannon and inverse Simpson indices, and was also estimated on datasets down-sampled to the size of the smallest sample. Repertoire overlap used strict matching of CDR3 nucleotide sequence, V gene and J gene, with Jaccard-based multidimensional scaling clustering. On average, thymus samples gave 750,000 to 1,000,000 unique TCRB clonotypes, whereas blood samples gave roughly 80,000.

Sample: thymocytes. The V and J segments used are TRBV5-1 and TRBJ2-7; 15 nucleotides in the junction match TRBD2. The receptor was derived from a boy under three years old with a congenital heart defect. Donor details come from another sample of the same person, matched by shared clones. The nucleotides read TGCGCCAGCAGTCCACCGGGACTAGCGGGAGGCCAGCACGAGCAGTACTTC. Its translation is CASSPPGLAGGQHEQYF.